This T cell receptor (beta chain) was obtained from a study of T-cell memory formation after mild COVID-19. Study-level background: The two donors had largely donor-specific TCR clusters.

TCRdb ran MiXCR on the 5' RACE reads and lists one entry per CDR3 protein. The sample shows about 390,000 distinct CDR3 sequences, roughly 15% of them seen only once. The CDR3 consists of 14 residues. Germline loops: CDR1 SGHAT, CDR2 FQNNGV. The V gene end was trimmed by 1 base and the J gene end by 8 bases; junction bases not matched to a gene: 7. Sample: PBMCs or a T cell subset sorted from them (not recorded which). This sequence was found in a man between 18 and 35 years old who had mild COVID-19 (a few samples of this study predate the infection). Cell type and time point are not known. The chain recombines TRBV11-2 with TRBJ1-2, with 7 bases aligning to TRBD1. The DNA for the CDR3 is TGTGCCAGCAGCTTAGTTACAGGGGTGGTAGGCTACACCTTC. Protein: CASSLVTGVVGYTF.